Reported below is one T cell receptor (beta chain). With V trimmed by 4 bases and J by 6 bases, 8 bases remained unmatched. CDR1 and CDR2 (germline): MNHNY, SVGAGI (reference sequence). The CDR3 has 14 residues. As originally analysed: By means of reference gene primer amplification, nucleated cell counts were estimated. Measured with immunoSEQ multiplex PCR; TCRdb has only the in-frame clones, and not every one. For V, J and clone size, that table is used; D and trimming come from the DNA. The sample includes approximately 150,000 clones, 80% to 90% of them seen just once. The data are from a study of blood T cell repertoires in COVID-19. About the study: Spain, Italy and the United States supplied samples that represented acute and convalescent COVID-19.

Source material: peripheral blood. V gene TRBV6-6 combines with J gene TRBJ1-1; 7 bases line up with TRBD1. The clonotype was recovered from a woman aged 80 or over with acute or convalescent COVID-19. CDR3 sequence reads: CASSSNRGIPEAFF. In nucleotides, the CDR3 is TGTGCCAGCAGTTCTAACAGGGGTATCCCTGAAGCTTTCTTT.